This T cell receptor beta chain derives from a study of T cell repertoires in cytomegalovirus infection. CDR1 and CDR2 (germline): DFQATT, SNEGSKA (reference sequence). This CDR3 comprises 15 residues. Trimming cost V 3 bases and J 1 base; bases outside gene matches: 7. Comment on this clonotype: Its target is unknown.

Overall study findings and caveats: The ex vivo response showed dominance by HLA-C-restricted CMV-specific TCR beta clonotypes.

MiXCR was run by TCRdb on the reads, yielding one entry per CDR3 protein. The repertoire holds under 350,000 distinct CDR3 sequences, about 20% seen once, with roughly 19% in the top ten. The chain has TRBV20-1 and TRBJ2-3; 7 nucleotides agree with TRBD2. The sequenced sample was cultured PBMCs, obtained from culture after CMV antigen stimulation. This TCR derives from a human donor in good health (CMV status not recorded). Some clones in this sample may be carry-over from other donors' samples. The CDR3 loop is CSASMRGSGTDTQYF. CDR3 in DNA: TGCAGTGCTAGCATGCGGGGGAGTGGCACAGATACGCAGTATTTT.